The present T cell receptor beta chain was sequenced within a study of T cell repertoires in cytomegalovirus infection. Overall study context: Indicated by public TCR beta signatures were CMV infection and matching HLA type. General observations from the study: CMV-specific TCR beta clonotypes restricted by HLA-C were the ones dominating the ex vivo response. Using cumulative public TCR beta family frequency, the authors identified those who carried CMV together with the relevant HLA.

TCRdb fed the reads into MiXCR, producing one record per CDR3 protein. Among 45,000 to 60,000 distinct CDR3 sequences listed, about 18% were seen once. Of note for this clonotype: Its antigen is not identified.

V was cut by 5 bases and J by 4 bases, with 21 bases left in between. This CDR3 is 17 amino acids long. Germline loops: CDR1 SGHAT, CDR2 FQNNGV. J is TRBJ2-1 and V is TRBV11-2, with D perhaps assigned TRBD1 or TRBD2 (5 bases each). The sequence derives from a human donor in good health (CMV status not recorded). Some clones in this sample may be carry-over from other donors' samples. Sequences were derived from CD8+ T cells from cultured PBMCs, sampled from culture after CMV antigen stimulation. The CDR3 bases are TGTGCCAGCAGCCAACGGGACCAGAACGCGACTTACAATGAGCAGTTCTTC. It yields the protein CASSQRDQNATYNEQFF.